This passage covers 14 T cell receptor beta chains from one sample sequenced in a study of STAT5B mutations in CD4+ large granular lymphocyte leukemia. Produced via immunoSEQ multiplex PCR; TCRdb's table is partial and in-frame only. The table has about 32,000 clones, roughly 77% seen once. Sequencing was done on a sample of CD4+ T cells from blood buffy coats. Receptors were obtained from a human donor in good health.

J is TRBJ1-4 and V is TRBV19, with 7 positions matching TRBD1. J gave up 7 bases and V 3 bases, and 5 bases lay outside the gene matches. The CDR3 runs to 14 residues. Germline CDR1 LNHDA, CDR2 SQIVND (reference sequence). The chain's CDR3 is CASSISRGSEKLFF. CDR3 in DNA: TGTGCCAGTAGTATCTCCAGGGGGAGTGAAAAACTGTTTTTT.

J is TRBJ2-1 and V is TRBV25-1; TRBD1 is a possible D gene (6 bases). The germline V gene encodes CDR1 MGHDK and CDR2 SYGVNS. This CDR3 has 15 residues. V was shortened by 3 bases and J by 0 bases, with 9 bases between the two germline ends. The CDR3 sequence is CASSEDSRSYNEQFF. In nucleotides, the CDR3 is TGTGCCAGCAGTGAGGACAGTCGCTCCTACAATGAGCAGTTCTTC.

This clone was found a few times. The chain links TRBV6-5 to TRBJ2-5; weak D call: TRBD2 (6 bases). This CDR3 region has 13 residues. Germline CDR1 MNHEY, CDR2 SVGAGI. V dropped 8 bases and J dropped 2 bases, with 12 bases sitting between them. CDR3 coding DNA: TGTGCCAGCTCCCTGACTAGACAAGAGACCCAGTACTTC. As protein: CASSLTRQETQYF.

J is TRBJ1-1 and V is TRBV28; D not certain. Germline-derived CDR1 and CDR2 are MDHEN and SYDVKM. This CDR3 is 12 amino acids long. Trimming left V 10 bases short and J 5 bases short, with 14 bases between. This chain's CDR3 is CATLGVRTEAFF. CDR3 sequence (DNA): TGTGCCACCCTGGGAGTGAGGACTGAAGCTTTCTTT. Filled out from reference TRBV28 and TRBJ1-1, the complete variable domain reads DVKVTQSSRYLVKRTGEKVFLECVQDMDHENMFWYRQDPGLGLRLIYFSYDVKMKEKGDIPEGYSVSREKKERFSLILESASTNQTSMYLCATLGVRTEAFFGQGTRLTVV.

The sample holds a few counts of this clone. The chain recombines TRBV4-1 with TRBJ1-1; D remains ambiguous. Trimming cost V 0 bases and J 0 bases, with 11 bases left between them. This CDR3 has 16 amino acids. CDR1 MGHRA and CDR2 YSYEKL come from the germline V gene. The CDR3 DNA follows: TGCGCCAGCAGCCAAGATTTGCACGGCATGAACACTGAAGCTTTCTTT. Its translation: CASSQDLHGMNTEAFF.

J is TRBJ1-4 and V is TRBV29-1; 10 bases align to TRBD1. CDR1 is SQVTM, CDR2 ANQGSEA, per germline. There are 14 residues in the CDR3. V trimming: 6 bases; J trimming: 8 bases; junction bases outside the gene matches: 9. The CDR3, as DNA: TGCAGCGTAGTTAGGACAGGGGGAGAGGAAAAACTGTTTTTT. Translation gives CSVVRTGGEEKLFF.

Of note for this clone: A read error may account for a junction end that differs from germline. This chain joins TRBV7-7 and TRBJ2-1; 12 bases are shared with TRBD2. This CDR3 contains 15 residues. Germline-derived CDR1 and CDR2 are SSHAT and FNYEAQ (reference sequence). The CDR3 coding sequence is TGTGCTAGCAGCCGGCTAGCGGGGGGGCCAGGTGAGCAGTTCTTC. Encoded protein: CASSRLAGGPGEQFF.

This clone was recorded a few times. The genes are TRBV2 and TRBJ2-4; 10 positions match TRBD2. Germline values: CDR1 SNHLY, CDR2 FYNNEI. Losses at the gene ends were 8 bases for V and 6 bases for J; bases not matched to a gene: 10. This CDR3 is built from 15 residues. The CDR3 sequence: CASQLNSGGRNIQYF. In DNA form, the CDR3 reads TGTGCCAGCCAGTTGAATAGCGGGGGGCGAAACATTCAGTACTTC. Full variable domain (outside the CDR3, taken from reference TRBV2 and TRBJ2-4): EPEVTQTPSHQVTQMGQEVILRCVPISNHLYFYWYRQILGQKVEFLVSFYNNEISEKSEIFDDQFSVERPDGSNFTLKIRSTKLEDSAMYFCASQLNSGGRNIQYFGAGTRLSVL.

The chain employs TRBV30 and TRBJ1-3, with D hard to call. V dropped 8 bases and J dropped 0 bases, with 14 bases sitting between them. CDR3 length: 14 amino acids. CDR1 is GTSNPN, CDR2 SVGIG, per germline (reference sequence). The CDR3 nucleotides read TGTGCCGGGATTCCGGAACGCTCTGGAAACACCATATATTTT. This gives the protein CAGIPERSGNTIYF.

This chain joins TRBV4-2 and TRBJ2-7; D possibly corresponds to TRBD2 (5 bases). CDR3 length: 14 amino acids. Trimming stripped 2 bases from V and 0 bases from J, with 8 bases between. Germline assignment: CDR1 LGHNA and CDR2 YNFKEQ. The CDR3 nucleotides are TGTGCCAGCAGCCAATCGACTAACTCCTACGAGCAGTACTTC. Translation: CASSQSTNSYEQYF.

The chain employs TRBV11-2 and TRBJ2-7; 8 bases line up with TRBD1. The CDR3 is 17 residues long. Trimming removed 3 bases from V and 6 bases from J; junction bases left unmatched: 16. From germline, CDR1 is SGHAT and CDR2 FQNNGV. This chain's CDR3 is CASSFLSQGAPNREQYF. CDR3 nucleotides: TGTGCCAGCAGCTTCCTTTCCCAGGGGGCCCCTAACCGCGAGCAGTACTTC.

This clone was found once. The rearrangement joins TRBV30 to TRBJ2-5; the match to TRBD2 covers 10 bases. Germline V gives CDR1 GTSNPN, CDR2 SVGIG (reference sequence). V lost 1 base to trimming and J lost 5 bases; unmatched junction nucleotides: 7. There are 15 residues in the CDR3. This CDR3 reads CAWSGERGGRETQYF. The CDR3 DNA follows: TGTGCCTGGAGTGGCGAGCGGGGGGGCCGGGAGACCCAGTACTTC.

V and J are TRBV30 and TRBJ2-7; D remains unclear. CDR3 length: 14 residues. Germline CDR1 reads GTSNPN; CDR2 reads SVGIG (reference sequence). Trimming pared 0 bases from V and 3 bases from J, leaving 12 bases between. The CDR3 loop is CAWSVRGPDYEQYF. The CDR3 bases are TGTGCCTGGAGTGTCCGAGGCCCAGACTACGAGCAGTACTTC. The full variable domain, its missing parts supplied by reference TRBV30 and TRBJ2-7, is SQTIHQWPATLVQPVGSPLSLECTVEGTSNPNLYWYRQAAGRGLQLLFYSVGIGQISSEVPQNLSASRPQDRQFILSSKKLLLSDSGFYLCAWSVRGPDYEQYFGPGTRLTVT.

This clone occurred a few times. J is TRBJ1-6 and V is TRBV2; D possibly corresponds to TRBD1 (6 bases). CDR1 is SNHLY and CDR2 is FYNNEI in the germline V gene. This CDR3 has 18 amino acids. Trimming left V 3 bases short and J 0 bases short, with 15 bases between. The CDR3 DNA reads TGTGCCAGCAGTGATGGTGGACAGATAAGCTCCTATAATTCACCCCTCCACTTT. Amino acid sequence: CASSDGGQISSYNSPLHF.